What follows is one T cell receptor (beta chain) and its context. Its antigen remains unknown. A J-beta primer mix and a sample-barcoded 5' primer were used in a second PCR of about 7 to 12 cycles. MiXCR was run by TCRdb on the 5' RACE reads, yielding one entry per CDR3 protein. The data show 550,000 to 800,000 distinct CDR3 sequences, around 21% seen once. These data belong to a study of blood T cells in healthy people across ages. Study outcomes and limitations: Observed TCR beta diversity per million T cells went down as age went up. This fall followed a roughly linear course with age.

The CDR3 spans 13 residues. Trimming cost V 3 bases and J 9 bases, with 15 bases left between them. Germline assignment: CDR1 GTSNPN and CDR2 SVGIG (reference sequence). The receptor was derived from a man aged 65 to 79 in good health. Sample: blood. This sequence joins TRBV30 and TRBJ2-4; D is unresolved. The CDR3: CAWRDSTRSIQYF. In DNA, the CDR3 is TGTGCCTGGAGGGATAGTACCCGAAGCATTCAGTACTTC.